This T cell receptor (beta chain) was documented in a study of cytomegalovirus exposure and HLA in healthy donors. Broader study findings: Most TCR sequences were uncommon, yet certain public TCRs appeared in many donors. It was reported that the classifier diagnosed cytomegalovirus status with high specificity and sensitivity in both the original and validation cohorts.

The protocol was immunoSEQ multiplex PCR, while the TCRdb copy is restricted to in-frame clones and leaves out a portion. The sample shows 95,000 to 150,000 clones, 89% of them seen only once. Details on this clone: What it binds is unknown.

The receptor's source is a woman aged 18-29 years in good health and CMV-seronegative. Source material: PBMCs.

The CDR3 region is CASSLGRAAGYEQYF. The DNA of the CDR3 is TGTGCCAGCAGCTTAGGGCGTGCGGCTGGCTACGAGCAGTACTTC. The rearrangement joins TRBV11-1 to TRBJ2-7; D uncertain. The V end was cut by 1 base, the J end by 3 bases, with 13 bases between. Germline CDR1 is SGHAT and CDR2 is FQDESV (reference sequence). This CDR3 contains 15 residues.